Listed below are T cell receptor beta chains from one sample, sequenced in a study of CD8 T cells in ankylosing spondylitis. TCRdb processed the 5' RACE reads anew with MiXCR; each CDR3 protein has one entry. This table holds more than 250,000 distinct CDR3 sequences, 11% found once. The sample was blood, either unsorted or a sorted T cell fraction (not recorded which). These TCRs come from a female donor with ankylosing spondylitis or in good health (not recorded which). Both conserved end residues are part of each CDR3. D genes are given only for firm matches. Not all rows give a size; the values are once, few, many and, for expanded clones, a class.

J	V	length	size	D	DNA	CDR3
TRBJ2-3	TRBV2	13	many	.	TGTGCCAGCAGTATAGGGACAAGAGATACGCAGTATTTT	CASSIGTRDTQYF
TRBJ1-4	TRBV29-1	15	many	TRBD1	TGCAGCGTTCAACAGGGGAGGGTAACTAATGAAAAACTGTTTTTT	CSVQQGRVTNEKLFF
TRBJ2-1	TRBV5-1	14	many	.	TGCGCCAGCAGCTTGCTGTTAGGTGGAAATGAGCAGTTCTTC	CASSLLLGGNEQFF
TRBJ1-6	TRBV27	17	.	.	TGTGCCAGCAGTTTTCAAATTGGGCGGTCCTATAATTCACCCCTCCACTTT	CASSFQIGRSYNSPLHF
TRBJ1-5	TRBV5-1	15	many	TRBD1	TGCGCCAGCAGCACCGGGACAGGGAAGAATCAGCCCCAGCATTTT	CASSTGTGKNQPQHF
TRBJ2-3	TRBV5-1	16	few	TRBD2	TGCGCCAGCAGCTTGGGGGCGGGAGGGGCGTCAGATACGCAGTATTTT	CASSLGAGGASDTQYF
TRBJ1-2	TRBV24-1	14	.	.	TGTGCCACCAGTGAATCCGGGACGGGCTATGGCTACACCTTC	CATSESGTGYGYTF
TRBJ1-4	TRBV25-1	15	.	TRBD1	TGTGCCAGCAGGGCGACTGGGACAGGGAACGAAAAACTGTTTTTT	CASRATGTGNEKLFF
TRBJ2-3	TRBV5-6	16	.	TRBD2	TGTGCCAGCAGCTCTCAACTAGCGGTGGTGGCAGATACGCAGTATTTT	CASSSQLAVVADTQYF
TRBJ1-4	TRBV2	16	many	.	TGTGCCAGCAGCGTACCACGAGGGAAGAGGGATGAAAAACTGTTTTTT	CASSVPRGKRDEKLFF
TRBJ2-5	TRBV28	15	few	.	TGTGCCAGCAGTTCTATGAGTGGCGGCCGGGGGACCCAGTACTTC	CASSSMSGGRGTQYF
TRBJ1-6	TRBV5-1	17	many	TRBD1	TGCGCCAGCAGATCCTCCGGGACAGGGGGAGAAGGTTCACCCCTCCACTTT	CASRSSGTGGEGSPLHF
TRBJ1-1	TRBV20-1	13	many	.	TGCAGTGCTAGAGGAGGGGCCGGCACTGAAGCTTTCTTT	CSARGGAGTEAFF
TRBJ2-2	TRBV11-2	15	few	TRBD1	TGTGCCTGCCGCCGACAGGGGGCATGGACCGGGGAGCTGTTTTTT	CACRRQGAWTGELFF
TRBJ2-7	TRBV5-1	14	few	.	TGCGCCAGCAGCTTGGTACATGGAGCCTACGAGCAGTACTTC	CASSLVHGAYEQYF
TRBJ2-3	TRBV27	16	.	TRBD2	TGTGCCAGCAGTCAGGGACTAGCGGGAGGCACAGATACGCAGTATTTT	CASSQGLAGGTDTQYF
TRBJ2-1	TRBV7-2	15	few	.	TGTGCCAGCAGCTTAGAGTGGGGGCAGTGGAATGAGCAGTTCTTC	CASSLEWGQWNEQFF
TRBJ2-6	TRBV20-1	16	many	TRBD1	TGCAGTGCAGTGACAGGGGTCGCTTTTGGGGCCAACGTCCTGACTTTC	CSAVTGVAFGANVLTF
TRBJ2-1	TRBV12-3/TRBV12-4	14	.	TRBD2	TGTGCCAGCAGTCCGAGCGGGAGGGCGAATGAGCAGTTCTTC	CASSPSGRANEQFF
TRBJ2-1	TRBV27	15	many	.	TGTGCCAGCAGTTTATTTGGGAGCTCCTACAATGAGCAGTTCTTC	CASSLFGSSYNEQFF
TRBJ2-5	TRBV7-2	16	few	TRBD2	TGTGCCAGCAGCTTCACTAGTAATGGGGGGGGAGAGACCCAGTACTTC	CASSFTSNGGGETQYF
TRBJ2-1	TRBV24-1	14	many	.	TGTGCCACCAGTGACAGCCGGGGCAGCGATGAGCAGTTCTTC	CATSDSRGSDEQFF